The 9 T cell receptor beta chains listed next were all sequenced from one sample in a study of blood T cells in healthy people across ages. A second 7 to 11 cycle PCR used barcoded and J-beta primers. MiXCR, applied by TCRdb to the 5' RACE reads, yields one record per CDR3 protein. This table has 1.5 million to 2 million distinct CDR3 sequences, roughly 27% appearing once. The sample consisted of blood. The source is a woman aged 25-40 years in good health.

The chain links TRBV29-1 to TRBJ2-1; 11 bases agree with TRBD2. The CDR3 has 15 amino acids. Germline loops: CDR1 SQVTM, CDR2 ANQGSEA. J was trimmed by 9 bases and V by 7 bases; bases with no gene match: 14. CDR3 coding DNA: TGCAGCGCCCTAGCGGGAGGCCCCAAACGGGGTGAGCAGTTCTTC. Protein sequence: CSALAGGPKRGEQFF.

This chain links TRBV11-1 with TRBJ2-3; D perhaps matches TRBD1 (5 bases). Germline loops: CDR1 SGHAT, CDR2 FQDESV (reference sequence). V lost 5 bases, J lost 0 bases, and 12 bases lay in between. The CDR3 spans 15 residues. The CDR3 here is CASSRQKTSTDTQYF. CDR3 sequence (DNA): TGTGCCAGCAGCCGACAGAAGACTAGCACAGATACGCAGTATTTT.

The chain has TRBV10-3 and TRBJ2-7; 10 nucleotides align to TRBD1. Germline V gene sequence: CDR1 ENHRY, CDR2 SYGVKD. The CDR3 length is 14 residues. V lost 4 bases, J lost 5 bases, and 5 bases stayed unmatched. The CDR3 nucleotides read TGTGCCATCAGTGGCCGGACAGGGGGGGACGAGCAGTACTTC. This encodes CAISGRTGGDEQYF.

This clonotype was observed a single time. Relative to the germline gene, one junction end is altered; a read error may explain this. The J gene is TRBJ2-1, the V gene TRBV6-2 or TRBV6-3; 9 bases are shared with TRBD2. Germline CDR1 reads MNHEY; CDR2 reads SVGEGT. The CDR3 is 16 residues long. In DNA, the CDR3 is TGTGTCAGCCACCGCCCTATTGCGGGAGGGACCAATGAGCAGTTCTTC. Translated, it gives CVSHRPIAGGTNEQFF.

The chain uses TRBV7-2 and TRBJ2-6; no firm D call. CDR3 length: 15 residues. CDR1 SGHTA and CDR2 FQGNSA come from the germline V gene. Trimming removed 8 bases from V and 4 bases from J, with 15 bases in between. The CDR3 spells CASALPLGGANVLTF. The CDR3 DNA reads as TGTGCCAGCGCACTACCGTTAGGGGGGGCCAACGTCCTGACTTTC.

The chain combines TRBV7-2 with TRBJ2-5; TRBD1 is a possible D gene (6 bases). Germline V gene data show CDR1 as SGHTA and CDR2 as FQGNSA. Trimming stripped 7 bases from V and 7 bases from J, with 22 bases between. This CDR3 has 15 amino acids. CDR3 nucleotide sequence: TGTGCCAGCAAGCCCCCCGCATTGGGGGCGGGGACCCAGTACTTC. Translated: CASKPPALGAGTQYF.

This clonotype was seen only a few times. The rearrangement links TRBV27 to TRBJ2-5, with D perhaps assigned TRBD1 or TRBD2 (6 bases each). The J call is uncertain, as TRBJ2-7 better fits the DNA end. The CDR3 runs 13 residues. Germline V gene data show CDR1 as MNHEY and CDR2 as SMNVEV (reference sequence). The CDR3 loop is CASSTMGGGEQYF. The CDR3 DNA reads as TGTGCCAGCAGTACTATGGGGGGCGGCGAGCAGTACTTC.

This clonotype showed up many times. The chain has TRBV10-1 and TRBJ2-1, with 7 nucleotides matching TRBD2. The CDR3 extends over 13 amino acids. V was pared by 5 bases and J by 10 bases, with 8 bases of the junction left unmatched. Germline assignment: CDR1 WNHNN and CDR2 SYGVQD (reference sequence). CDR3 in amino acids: CASSRAGVGEQFF. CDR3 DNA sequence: TGCGCCAGCAGTAGGGCGGGAGTAGGAGAGCAGTTCTTC.

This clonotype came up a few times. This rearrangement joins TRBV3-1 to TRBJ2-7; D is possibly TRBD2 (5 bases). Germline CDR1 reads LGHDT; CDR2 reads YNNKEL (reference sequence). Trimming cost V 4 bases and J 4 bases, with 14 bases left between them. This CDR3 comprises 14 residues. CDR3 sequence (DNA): TGTGCCAGCAGCCCGGGTCCTTGGGAGTACGAGCAGTACTTC. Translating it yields CASSPGPWEYEQYF.